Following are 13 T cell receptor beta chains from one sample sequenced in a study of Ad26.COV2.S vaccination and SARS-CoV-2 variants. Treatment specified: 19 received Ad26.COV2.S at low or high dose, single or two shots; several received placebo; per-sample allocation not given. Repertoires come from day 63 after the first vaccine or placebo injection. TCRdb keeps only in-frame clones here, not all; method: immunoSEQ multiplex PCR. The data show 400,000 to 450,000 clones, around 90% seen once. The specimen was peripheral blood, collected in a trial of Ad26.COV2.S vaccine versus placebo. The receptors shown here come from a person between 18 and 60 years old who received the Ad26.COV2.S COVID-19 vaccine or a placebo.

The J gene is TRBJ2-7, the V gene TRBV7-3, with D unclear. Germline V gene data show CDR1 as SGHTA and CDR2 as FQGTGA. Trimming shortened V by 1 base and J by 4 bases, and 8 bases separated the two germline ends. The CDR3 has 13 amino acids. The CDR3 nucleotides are TGTGCCAGCAGCTTAAATCCCGGGTACGAGCAGTACTTC. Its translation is CASSLNPGYEQYF.

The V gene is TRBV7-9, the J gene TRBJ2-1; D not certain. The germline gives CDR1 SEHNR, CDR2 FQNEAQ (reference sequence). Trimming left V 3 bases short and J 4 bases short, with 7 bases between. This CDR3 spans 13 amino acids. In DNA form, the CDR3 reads TGTGCCAGCAGCTTCGGCCAGTACAATGAGCAGTTCTTC. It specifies CASSFGQYNEQFF.

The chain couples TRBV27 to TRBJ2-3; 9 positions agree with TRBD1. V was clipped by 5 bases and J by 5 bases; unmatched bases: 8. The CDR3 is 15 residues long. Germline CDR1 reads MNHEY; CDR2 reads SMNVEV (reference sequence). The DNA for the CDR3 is TGTGCCAGCAGTCCCCGGGACAGGGTGGAAGATACGCAGTATTTT. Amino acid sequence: CASSPRDRVEDTQYF.

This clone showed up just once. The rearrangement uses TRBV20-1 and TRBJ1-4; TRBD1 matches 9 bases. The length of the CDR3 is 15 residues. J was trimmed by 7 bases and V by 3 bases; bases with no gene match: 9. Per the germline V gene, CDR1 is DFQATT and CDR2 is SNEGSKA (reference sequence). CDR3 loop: CSASTADRGSEKLFF. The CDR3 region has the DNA TGCAGTGCTAGTACGGCGGACAGGGGAAGTGAAAAACTGTTTTTT.

The CDR3 loop reads CASSSPGLEGQESYNEQFF. The DNA of the CDR3 is TGTGCCAGCAGTTCTCCGGGACTAGAGGGGCAGGAATCCTACAATGAGCAGTTCTTC. The chain joins TRBV7-2 to TRBJ2-1, with 8 bases fitting TRBD2. The germline gives CDR1 SGHTA, CDR2 FQGNSA. This CDR3 contains 19 residues. Trimming took 6 bases from V and 1 from J; bases not matched to a gene: 17.

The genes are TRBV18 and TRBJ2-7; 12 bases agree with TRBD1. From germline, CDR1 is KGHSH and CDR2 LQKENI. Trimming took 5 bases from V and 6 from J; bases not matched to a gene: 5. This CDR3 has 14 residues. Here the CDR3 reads CASSGGQGAREQYF. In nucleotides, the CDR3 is TGTGCCAGCTCAGGGGGACAGGGGGCTCGCGAGCAGTACTTC.

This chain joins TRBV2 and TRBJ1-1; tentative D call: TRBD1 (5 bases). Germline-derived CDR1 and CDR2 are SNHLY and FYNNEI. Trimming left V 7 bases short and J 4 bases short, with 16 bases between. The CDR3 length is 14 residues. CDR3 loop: CASKREGSATEAFF. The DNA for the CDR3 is TGTGCCAGCAAGAGGGAGGGGTCGGCCACTGAAGCTTTCTTT.

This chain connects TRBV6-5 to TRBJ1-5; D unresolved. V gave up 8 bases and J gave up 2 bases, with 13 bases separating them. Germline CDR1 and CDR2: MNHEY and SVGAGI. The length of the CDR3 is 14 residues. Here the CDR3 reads CASQERFGNQPQHF. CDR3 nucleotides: TGTGCCAGCCAGGAGAGGTTCGGCAATCAGCCCCAGCATTTT.

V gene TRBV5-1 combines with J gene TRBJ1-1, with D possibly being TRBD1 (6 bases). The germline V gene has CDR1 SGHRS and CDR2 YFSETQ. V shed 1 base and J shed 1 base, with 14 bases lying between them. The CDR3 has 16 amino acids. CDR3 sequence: CASSLSPRGGNTEAFF. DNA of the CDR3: TGCGCCAGCAGCTTGTCCCCCAGGGGAGGGAACACTGAAGCTTTCTTT. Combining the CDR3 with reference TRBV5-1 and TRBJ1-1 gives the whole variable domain KAGVTQTPRYLIKTRGQQVTLSCSPISGHRSVSWYQQTPGQGLQFLFEYFSETQRNKGNFPGRFSGRQFSNSRSEMNVSTLELGDSALYLCASSLSPRGGNTEAFFGQGTRLTVV.

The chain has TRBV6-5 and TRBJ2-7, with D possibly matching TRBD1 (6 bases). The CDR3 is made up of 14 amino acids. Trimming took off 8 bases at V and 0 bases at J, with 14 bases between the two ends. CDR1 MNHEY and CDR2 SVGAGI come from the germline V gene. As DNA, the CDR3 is TGTGCCAGCGGGGGCAGGGGCCCCTCCTACGAGCAGTACTTC. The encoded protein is CASGGRGPSYEQYF.

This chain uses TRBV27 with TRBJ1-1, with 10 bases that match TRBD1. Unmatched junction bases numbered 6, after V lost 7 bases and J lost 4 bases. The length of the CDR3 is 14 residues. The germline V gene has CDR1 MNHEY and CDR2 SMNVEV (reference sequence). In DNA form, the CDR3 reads TGTGCCAGCACCCCCGGGACAGGGGTCACTGAAGCTTTCTTT. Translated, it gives CASTPGTGVTEAFF.

In DNA form, the CDR3 reads TGTGCCAGCAGTGAATACGGCGGGAGGGCGGTCACAGATACGCAGTATTTT. Translating it yields CASSEYGGRAVTDTQYF. The gene calls are TRBV6-1 and TRBJ2-3, with TRBD2 matching 9 bases. Germline V lookup: CDR1 MNHNS, CDR2 SASEGT. The CDR3 extends over 17 amino acids. J lost 2 bases, V lost 2 bases, and 8 bases had no gene match.

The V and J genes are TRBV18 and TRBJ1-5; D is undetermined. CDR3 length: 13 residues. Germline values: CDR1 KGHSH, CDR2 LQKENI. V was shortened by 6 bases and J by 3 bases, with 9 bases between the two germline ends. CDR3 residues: CASSEDNNQPQHF. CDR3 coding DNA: TGTGCCAGCTCCGAGGATAACAATCAGCCCCAGCATTTT.